This record concerns one TCR beta chain sequence. Its target is not known. The sample comes from a study of shared clonotypes between healthy human individuals. Study at large: Each donor contributed plates that comprised three CD4 naive, three CD4 memory, two CD8 naive and one CD8 memory.

Genomic DNA from each subset was divided evenly over several immunoSEQ plates. Some 27,000 T cell genomes, or roughly 200 ng DNA, went into the sorted-subset replicate PCRs. The assay was immunoSEQ multiplex PCR, and TCRdb's table has in-frame clones only and misses some. The sample lists some 1,600,000 clones; around 98% were seen once. Study-wide findings and caveats: Memory subsets generally showed smaller estimated richness than naive subsets did.

The CDR3 runs to 13 residues. Trimming cost V 3 bases and J 0 bases, with 5 bases left between them. Per the germline V gene, CDR1 is SEHNR and CDR2 is FQNEAQ (reference sequence). This sequence joins TRBV7-9 and TRBJ1-1; no clear D gene. The source is a man aged 25 to 40 in good health. Sequenced input: naive CD4+ T cells sorted from blood. Subset defined: CD45RA+ positively selected. CDR3 protein: CASSFLVNTEAFF. In DNA, the CDR3 is TGTGCCAGCAGCTTTCTGGTGAACACTGAAGCTTTCTTT.